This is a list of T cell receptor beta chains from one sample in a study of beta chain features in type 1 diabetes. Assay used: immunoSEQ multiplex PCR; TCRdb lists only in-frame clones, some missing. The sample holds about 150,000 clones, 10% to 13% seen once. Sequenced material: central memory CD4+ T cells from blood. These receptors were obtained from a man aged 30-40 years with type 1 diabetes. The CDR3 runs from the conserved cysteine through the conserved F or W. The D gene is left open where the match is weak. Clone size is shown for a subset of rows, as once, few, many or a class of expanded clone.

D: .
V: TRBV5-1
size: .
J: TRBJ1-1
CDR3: CASSLDSEAFF
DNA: TGCGCCAGCAGCTTGGACAGTGAAGCTTTCTTT

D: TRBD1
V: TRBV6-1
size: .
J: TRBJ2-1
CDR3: CASSETPGQAYNEQFF
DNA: TGTGCCAGCAGTGAAACCCCGGGACAGGCCTACAATGAGCAGTTCTTC

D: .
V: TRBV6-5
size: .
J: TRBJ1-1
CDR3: CASSKQGSVEAFF
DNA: TGTGCCAGCAGTAAACAGGGTTCGGTAGAAGCTTTCTTT

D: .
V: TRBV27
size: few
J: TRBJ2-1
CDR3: CASSTGINEQFF
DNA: TGTGCCAGCAGTACCGGTATCAATGAGCAGTTCTTC

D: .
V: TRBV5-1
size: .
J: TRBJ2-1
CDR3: CASSPTGSGRWFFF
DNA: TGCGCCAGCAGCCCGACGGGTAGCGGCCGGTGGTTTTTCTTC

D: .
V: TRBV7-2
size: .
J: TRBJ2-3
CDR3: CASSFGTGATDTQYF
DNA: TGTGCCAGCAGCTTCGGAACTGGGGCCACAGATACGCAGTATTTT

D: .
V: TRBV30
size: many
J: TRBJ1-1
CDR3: CACRDIRRAFF
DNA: TGTGCCTGTCGGGACATACGGCGGGCTTTCTTT

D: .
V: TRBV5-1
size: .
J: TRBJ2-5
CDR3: CASSLFLAGTQETQYF
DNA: TGCGCCAGCAGCTTGTTTCTGGCGGGGACCCAAGAGACCCAGTACTTC

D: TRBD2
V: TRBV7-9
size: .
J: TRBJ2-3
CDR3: CASSFGGSGDTQYF
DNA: TGTGCCAGCAGCTTCGGCGGGAGTGGCGATACGCAGTATTTT

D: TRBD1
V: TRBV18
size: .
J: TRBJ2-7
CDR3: CASSPPPTGEGKQYF
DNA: TGTGCCAGCTCACCACCCCCGACAGGGGAAGGAAAGCAGTACTTC

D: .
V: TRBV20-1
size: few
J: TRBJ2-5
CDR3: CSIATQETQYF
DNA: TGCAGCATAGCGACTCAAGAGACCCAGTACTTC

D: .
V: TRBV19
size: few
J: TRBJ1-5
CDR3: CASSFGHVNQPQHF
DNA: TGTGCCAGTAGTTTCGGACACGTCAATCAGCCCCAGCATTTT

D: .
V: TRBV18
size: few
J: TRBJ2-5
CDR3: CASSPERETQYF
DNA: TGTGCCAGCTCACCGGAGAGAGAGACCCAGTACTTC

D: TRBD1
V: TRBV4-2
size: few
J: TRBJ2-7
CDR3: CASSQEDQGQHSVYEQYF
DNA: TGTGCCAGCAGCCAAGAAGACCAGGGACAGCATTCCGTCTACGAGCAGTACTTC

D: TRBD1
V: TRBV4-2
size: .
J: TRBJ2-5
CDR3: CASSQRGQDGETQYF
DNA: TGTGCCAGCAGCCAAAGAGGACAGGATGGAGAGACCCAGTACTTC

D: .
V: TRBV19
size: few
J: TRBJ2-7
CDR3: CASSKSGDAYEQYF
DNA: TGTGCCAGTAGTAAATCAGGGGATGCCTACGAGCAGTACTTC

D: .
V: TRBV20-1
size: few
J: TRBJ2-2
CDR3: CSLSDTGELFF
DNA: TGCAGCCTCTCGGACACCGGGGAGCTGTTTTTT

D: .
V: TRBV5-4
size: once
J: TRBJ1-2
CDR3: CASSLYRDYGYTF
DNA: TGTGCCAGCAGCTTGTACAGGGACTATGGCTACACCTTC

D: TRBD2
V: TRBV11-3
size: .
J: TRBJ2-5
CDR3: CASSENGGGETQYF
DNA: TGTGCCAGCAGCGAAAACGGGGGGGGAGAGACCCAGTACTTC

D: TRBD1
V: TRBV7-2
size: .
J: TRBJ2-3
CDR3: CASGARGPDTQYF
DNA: TGTGCCAGCGGAGCCAGGGGGCCTGATACGCAGTATTTT

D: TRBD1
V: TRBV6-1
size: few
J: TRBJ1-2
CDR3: CASSDWTGGYTF
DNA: TGTGCCAGCAGTGATTGGACAGGGGGTTACACCTTC